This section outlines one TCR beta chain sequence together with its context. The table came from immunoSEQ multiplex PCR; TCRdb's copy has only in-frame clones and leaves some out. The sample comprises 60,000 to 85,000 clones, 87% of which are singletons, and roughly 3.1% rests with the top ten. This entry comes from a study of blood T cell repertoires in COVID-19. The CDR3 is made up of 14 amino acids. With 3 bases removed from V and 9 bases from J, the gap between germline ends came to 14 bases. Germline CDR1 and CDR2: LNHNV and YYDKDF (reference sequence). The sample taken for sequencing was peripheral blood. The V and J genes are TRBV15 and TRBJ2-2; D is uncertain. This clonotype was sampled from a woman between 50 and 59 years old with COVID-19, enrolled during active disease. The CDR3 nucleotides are TGTGCCACCAGCAGCCTTCCTAAACGATGGGAGCTGTTTTTT. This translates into CATSSLPKRWELFF.